The 26 T cell receptor beta chains in this list originate from one sample, sequenced in a study of blood T cell repertoires in COVID-19. This table comes from immunoSEQ multiplex PCR, and its TCRdb copy is limited to in-frame clones, with some not included. The table lists approximately 150,000 clones, around 80% of them singletons. The source material was peripheral blood. Receptors were obtained from a woman aged 55 to 70 with acute or convalescent COVID-19.

The rearrangement links TRBV6-6 to TRBJ2-1; 12 bases map to TRBD2. Trimming at V came to 6 bases and at J to 5 bases, leaving 11 bases not matched to a gene. Germline V gene data show CDR1 as MNHNY and CDR2 as SVGAGI (reference sequence). This CDR3 spans 17 amino acids. The CDR3 protein is CASSRLAGERGHNEQFF. In nucleotides, the CDR3 is TGTGCCAGCAGCCGACTAGCGGGGGAGAGGGGACACAATGAGCAGTTCTTC.

The chain combines TRBV5-6 with TRBJ1-2; D perhaps matches TRBD1 (5 bases). The CDR3 spans 14 residues. The germline CDR1 and CDR2 sequences are SGHDT and YYEEEE. With 4 bases removed from V and 8 bases from J, the gap between germline ends came to 18 bases. The CDR3 loop is CASSPRTGVMGYTF. The CDR3 DNA reads as TGTGCCAGCAGCCCAAGGACGGGGGTCATGGGCTACACCTTC.

This chain connects TRBV28 to TRBJ1-2; D is ambiguous. This CDR3 region has 14 residues. The germline V gene encodes CDR1 MDHEN and CDR2 SYDVKM. Trimming removed 1 base from V and 9 bases from J, with 15 bases in between. As DNA, the CDR3 is TGTGCCAGCAGTTTATCAGCGGTAGATTCTAGCTACACCTTC. Residues: CASSLSAVDSSYTF.

The count of this clone is one. J is TRBJ1-1 and V is TRBV5-4, with no clear D. The CDR3 has 13 amino acids. The germline V gene has CDR1 SGHNT and CDR2 YYREEE (reference sequence). Between the trimmed V and J ends, which lost 0 bases and 9 bases, there was a span of 12 bases. The DNA for the CDR3 is TGTGCCAGCAGCTTGGATAGGCAGGATAAAGCTTTCTTT. Protein sequence: CASSLDRQDKAFF.

The chain combines TRBV5-6 with TRBJ1-2, with 7 positions matching TRBD1. The CDR3 runs 18 residues. V was pared by 5 bases and J by 0 bases, with 16 bases of the junction left unmatched. CDR1 and CDR2 from the germline V gene are SGHDT and YYEEEE. The CDR3 nucleotides are TGTGCCAGCAGGTCCACCGGGACAGCCATACCTGCTAACTATGGCTACACCTTC. This gives the protein CASRSTGTAIPANYGYTF. Full variable domain (missing parts from reference TRBV5-6 and TRBJ1-2): DAGVTQSPTHLIKTRGQQVTLRCSPKSGHDTVSWYQQALGQGPQFIFQYYEEEERQRGNFPDRFSGHQFPNYSSELNVNALLLGDSALYLCASRSTGTAIPANYGYTFGSGTRLTVV.

The chain has TRBV5-1 and TRBJ1-2, with a tentative D call TRBD1 (5 bases). CDR1 is SGHRS and CDR2 is YFSETQ in the germline V gene. The CDR3 contains 14 residues. Trimming stripped 3 bases from V and 3 bases from J, with 12 bases between. CDR3 in amino acids: CASSWGTQDYGYTF. Here the CDR3 DNA reads TGCGCCAGCAGCTGGGGCACCCAGGACTATGGCTACACCTTC.

The J gene is TRBJ2-1, the V gene TRBV28, with D uncertain. The germline V and J ends were trimmed by 7 bases and 7 bases, with 14 bases remaining between them. There are 13 residues in the CDR3. CDR1 and CDR2 from the germline V gene are MDHEN and SYDVKM. The CDR3 DNA sequence: TGTGCCAGCACGGCTAGTGCCGAAAATGAGCAGTTCTTC. This gives the protein CASTASAENEQFF.

This clone was picked up a small number of times. The chain combines TRBV28 with TRBJ1-3; 8 bases map to TRBD1. The CDR3 contains 15 residues. CDR1 and CDR2 (germline): MDHEN, SYDVKM. V trimming: 7 bases; J trimming: 0 bases; junction bases outside the gene matches: 5. The CDR3 coding sequence is TGTGCCAGCAACCAGGGGGCGAACTCTGGAAACACCATATATTTT. Protein product: CASNQGANSGNTIYF.

V gene TRBV7-8 combines with J gene TRBJ1-5; D not resolved. The germline V gene has CDR1 SGHVS and CDR2 FQNEAQ. Trimming took 4 bases from V and 5 from J, leaving 12 bases between them. The CDR3 has 14 residues. The CDR3 region is CASSSPPGDQPQHF. The CDR3 DNA sequence: TGTGCCAGCAGCTCCCCCCCCGGGGATCAGCCCCAGCATTTT.

The CDR3 DNA reads TGTGCCAGCAGTTTAACAGGGTTAAGCTCCTATAATTCACCCCTCCACTTT. Amino acids: CASSLTGLSSYNSPLHF. This chain uses TRBV27 with TRBJ1-6; D possibly corresponds to TRBD1 (6 bases). V gave up 2 bases and J gave up 0 bases, with 11 bases separating them. From germline, CDR1 is MNHEY and CDR2 SMNVEV (reference sequence). CDR3 length equals 17 residues.

The chain employs TRBV5-4 and TRBJ2-3; TRBD1 agrees at 8 bases. Trimming removed 10 bases from V and 2 bases from J; junction bases left unmatched: 6. This CDR3 contains 13 residues. Germline CDR1 reads SGHNT; CDR2 reads YYREEE (reference sequence). As DNA, the CDR3 is TGTGCCTTCAGGGGGCCCACCACAGATACGCAGTATTTT. This sequence encodes CAFRGPTTDTQYF.

This clone showed up just once. V and J are TRBV3-1 (or the pseudogene TRBV3-2) and TRBJ2-2; 7 bases are a match to TRBD1. Losses at the gene ends were 8 bases for V and 1 base for J; bases not matched to a gene: 19. The germline gives CDR1 LGHDT, CDR2 YNNKEL (reference sequence). There are 19 residues in the CDR3. CDR3 in amino acids: CASSYGVERGHLNTGELFF. In DNA form, the CDR3 reads TGTGCCAGCTCTTATGGGGTCGAGAGGGGGCACTTGAACACCGGGGAGCTGTTTTTT.

The chain links TRBV11-2 to TRBJ2-1, with unresolved D. V lost 2 bases and J lost 6, with 11 bases in between. Germline V gene data show CDR1 as SGHAT and CDR2 as FQNNGV. The CDR3 covers 14 residues. CDR3: CASSLMWRINEQFF. The CDR3 DNA reads TGTGCCAGCAGCTTAATGTGGCGGATCAATGAGCAGTTCTTC.

V gene TRBV30 combines with J gene TRBJ1-5; D is undetermined. This CDR3 has 12 residues. The V end was cut by 2 bases, the J end by 8 bases, with 10 bases between. CDR1 is GTSNPN, CDR2 SVGIG, per germline (reference sequence). The CDR3, as DNA: TGTGCCTGGAGTCTAGGGAGGGAGCCCCAGCATTTT. This gives the protein CAWSLGREPQHF.

The chain couples TRBV28 to TRBJ1-5; tentative D call: TRBD1 (5 bases). V was shortened by 2 bases and J by 5 bases, with 13 bases between the two germline ends. The CDR3 totals 15 residues. Germline V lookup: CDR1 MDHEN, CDR2 SYDVKM. CDR3 sequence reads: CASSLVNWGDQPQHF. In nucleotides, the CDR3 is TGTGCCAGCAGTTTAGTGAACTGGGGGGATCAGCCCCAGCATTTT. Based on the CDR3 plus reference TRBV28 and TRBJ1-5, the full variable domain is DVKVTQSSRYLVKRTGEKVFLECVQDMDHENMFWYRQDPGLGLRLIYFSYDVKMKEKGDIPEGYSVSREKKERFSLILESASTNQTSMYLCASSLVNWGDQPQHFGDGTRLSIL.

As concerns this clone: This sample also contains other DNA sequences that code for the same CDR3. The chain uses TRBV5-1 and TRBJ1-1; D is undetermined. V lost 4 bases and J lost 2, with 9 bases in between. CDR1 is SGHRS and CDR2 is YFSETQ in the germline V gene. The CDR3 totals 13 residues. The DNA of the CDR3 is TGCGCCAGCAGCGTGGGAGGAAACACTGAAGCTTTCTTT. Translation: CASSVGGNTEAFF. The full variable domain, completed using reference TRBV5-1 and TRBJ1-1, is KAGVTQTPRYLIKTRGQQVTLSCSPISGHRSVSWYQQTPGQGLQFLFEYFSETQRNKGNFPGRFSGRQFSNSRSEMNVSTLELGDSALYLCASSVGGNTEAFFGQGTRLTVV.

The genes are TRBV11-2 and TRBJ1-5; 8 nucleotides line up with TRBD1. With V trimmed by 5 bases and J by 4 bases, 4 bases remained unmatched. The V gene's germline CDR1 is SGHAT and CDR2 FQNNGV. This CDR3 is built from 14 residues. The CDR3 spells CASSPDRGNQPQHF. In DNA form, the CDR3 reads TGTGCCAGCAGCCCTGACAGGGGTAATCAGCCCCAGCATTTT.

This chain joins TRBV5-8 and TRBJ2-1, with D maybe TRBD2 (5 bases). The CDR3 consists of 14 residues. Germline V gene lookup returns CDR1 SGHTS and CDR2 YDEGEE. Trimming took off 2 bases at V and 2 bases at J, with 8 bases between the two ends. This CDR3 reads CASSLLEAYNEQFF. Here the CDR3 DNA reads TGTGCCAGCAGCTTACTAGAGGCCTACAATGAGCAGTTCTTC.

The chain is built from TRBV30 and TRBJ2-2; a possible D gene is TRBD2 (6 bases). CDR1 and CDR2 (germline): GTSNPN, SVGIG (reference sequence). The length of the CDR3 is 13 residues. V dropped 6 bases and J dropped 1 base, with 9 bases sitting between them. The CDR3 sequence is CACRRENTGELFF. The DNA for the CDR3 is TGTGCCTGTCGGCGGGAGAACACCGGGGAGCTGTTTTTT. Full variable domain (missing parts from reference TRBV30 and TRBJ2-2): SQTIHQWPATLVQPVGSPLSLECTVEGTSNPNLYWYRQAAGRGLQLLFYSVGIGQISSEVPQNLSASRPQDRQFILSSKKLLLSDSGFYLCACRRENTGELFFGEGSRLTVL.

This clone has just one count. The chain uses TRBV28 and TRBJ2-4; tentatively, D is TRBD2 (6 bases). V was cut by 6 bases and J by 4 bases, with 16 bases left in between. In germline, CDR1 is MDHEN, CDR2 SYDVKM. CDR3 length equals 15 residues. The CDR3 spells CASSPLGSGKNIQYF. As DNA, the CDR3 is TGTGCCAGCAGCCCACTGGGTAGCGGAAAAAACATTCAGTACTTC.

There are a few counts of this clone. V gene TRBV4-2 combines with J gene TRBJ1-1; 8 nucleotides match TRBD1. CDR1 and CDR2 (germline): LGHNA, YNFKEQ. The CDR3 loop spans 15 amino acids. V lost 3 bases to trimming and J lost 4 bases; unmatched junction nucleotides: 7. CDR3 residues: CASSHSDRVRTEAFF. CDR3 nucleotide sequence: TGTGCCAGCAGCCACTCGGACAGGGTTCGCACTGAAGCTTTCTTT.

The chain couples TRBV2 to TRBJ1-1; possibly TRBD1 for D (5 bases). Per the germline V gene, CDR1 is SNHLY and CDR2 is FYNNEI. V was cut by 4 bases and J by 6 bases, with 18 bases left in between. The CDR3 extends over 15 amino acids. The CDR3 is CASSGGTVGEPEAFF. The CDR3 DNA follows: TGTGCCAGCAGTGGAGGAACAGTAGGGGAACCTGAAGCTTTCTTT.

The genes are TRBV4-1 and TRBJ2-1; D is uncertain. Germline V gives CDR1 MGHRA, CDR2 YSYEKL. The CDR3 spans 15 residues. Trimming took 4 bases from V and 0 from J, leaving 10 bases between them. In DNA, the CDR3 is TGCGCCAGCAGCCCTTCTCTTTCCTCCTACAATGAGCAGTTCTTC. Protein sequence: CASSPSLSSYNEQFF.

This chain links TRBV6-4 with TRBJ2-1; tentative D call: TRBD2 (6 bases). V shed 5 bases and J shed 7 bases, with 18 bases lying between them. This CDR3 contains 15 residues. Germline CDR1 MRHNA, CDR2 SNTAGT. CDR3 DNA: TGTGCCAGCAGTCTGGGGAGCGGGCTGGGGAATGAGCAGTTCTTC. Its protein is CASSLGSGLGNEQFF.

This clone was picked up a small number of times. The J gene is TRBJ2-1, the V gene TRBV7-2; 9 bases are a match to TRBD2. The J segment lost 0 bases and the V segment lost 6 bases, leaving 3 bases of the junction unmatched. The CDR3 consists of 15 residues. The germline CDR1 and CDR2 sequences are SGHTA and FQGNSA. CDR3 in DNA: TGTGCCAGCAGTGGACTAGCGAACTCCTACAATGAGCAGTTCTTC. Translated: CASSGLANSYNEQFF.

This clone occurred a few times. The rearrangement uses TRBV19 and TRBJ1-4; 8 bases agree with TRBD1. Unmatched junction bases numbered 12, after V lost 7 bases and J lost 8 bases. Germline V gene lookup returns CDR1 LNHDA and CDR2 SQIVND (reference sequence). The CDR3 runs to 15 residues. The CDR3 nucleotides read TGTGCCAGTAACGGAGGTGGACAGGGAGAAGAAAAACTGTTTTTT. Protein: CASNGGGQGEEKLFF.